This T cell receptor beta chain came from a study of regulatory T cells in long-lasting Graves disease. Study-wide points: The analysis examined peripheral blood only and excluded thyroid tissue.

There are 19 residues in the CDR3. Germline trimming cut 4 bases from V and 0 bases from J; bases unmatched to any gene: 7. CDR1 MGHRA and CDR2 YSYEKL come from the germline V gene. As regards this clonotype: Its matching antigen is unknown.

CDR3-region Arm-PCR and iRepertoire HTBI primers produced the TCR beta libraries. TCRdb passed the multiplex PCR reads through MiXCR, listing each CDR3 protein once. The sample lists 500,000 to 700,000 distinct CDR3 sequences, about 15% occurring once. Time point indicated: newly diagnosed GD, antithyroid drugs for less than 3 months. PBMC RNA was the source of the TCR library. From each patient, around 10 milliliters of peripheral blood was drawn and collected into an EDTA anticoagulant tube. These data also featured in a second study, about T cells in Graves' hyperthyroidism and ophthalmopathy. That source adds: Hyperthyroidism of Graves' type that showed no ophthalmopathy progression within 18 months was stable.

Sample: peripheral blood mononuclear cells (PBMCs), taken at new diagnosis, from a patient treated with antithyroid drugs. V usage is TRBV4-1 and J usage is TRBJ2-1; 15 bases fit TRBD2. This TCR derives from a woman younger than 45 with Graves disease. CDR3 in DNA: TGCGCCAGCAGCCTCTACGGGACTAGCGGGGGGAGCTCCTACAATGAGCAGTTCTTC. It translates to CASSLYGTSGGSSYNEQFF.